Sequencing of this T cell receptor (beta chain) was carried out in a study of T cell responses to AZD1222 COVID-19 vaccine. Points on this clone: As yet, its antigen is unknown.

Assay used: immunoSEQ multiplex PCR; TCRdb lists only in-frame clones, some missing. The sample holds about 86,000 clones, roughly 89% seen once. V was clipped by 5 bases and J by 8 bases, with 16 bases between them. The CDR3 extends over 14 amino acids. CDR1 and CDR2 from the germline V gene are SGHVS and FQNEAQ. Study results and limitations: Spike-specific TCR repertoires showed rising breadth and depth after two AZD1222 doses.

This receptor was identified in an adult who received the AZD1222 COVID-19 vaccine. The chain carries TRBV7-8 and TRBJ2-1; D possibly corresponds to TRBD1 (5 bases). The starting material was peripheral blood, obtained 28 days after the second AZD1222 dose. The CDR3 DNA is TGTGCCAGCAGCCTGGACGGCAGGGAACATGAGCAGTTCTTC. It yields the protein CASSLDGREHEQFF.